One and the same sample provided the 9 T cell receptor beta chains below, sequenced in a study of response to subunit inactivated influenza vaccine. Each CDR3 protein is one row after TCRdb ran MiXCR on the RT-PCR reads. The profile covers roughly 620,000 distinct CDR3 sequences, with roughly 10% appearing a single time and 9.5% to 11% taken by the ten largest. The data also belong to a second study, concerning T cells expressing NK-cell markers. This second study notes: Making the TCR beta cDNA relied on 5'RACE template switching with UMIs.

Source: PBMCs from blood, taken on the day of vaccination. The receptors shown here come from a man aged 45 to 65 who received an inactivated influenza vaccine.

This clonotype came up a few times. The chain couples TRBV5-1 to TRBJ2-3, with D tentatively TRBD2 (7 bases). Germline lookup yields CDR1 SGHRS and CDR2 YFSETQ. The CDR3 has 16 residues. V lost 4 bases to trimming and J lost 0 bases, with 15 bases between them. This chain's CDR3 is CASSGGAGPSTDTQYF. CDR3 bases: TGCGCCAGCAGCGGGGGGGCCGGTCCTAGCACAGATACGCAGTATTTT.

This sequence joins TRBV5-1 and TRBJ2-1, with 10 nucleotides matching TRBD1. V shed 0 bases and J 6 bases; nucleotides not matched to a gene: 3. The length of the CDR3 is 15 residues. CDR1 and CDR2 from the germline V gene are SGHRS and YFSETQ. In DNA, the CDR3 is TGCGCCAGCAGCTTGGGGGGGACAGGGGCCAATGAGCAGTTCTTC. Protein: CASSLGGTGANEQFF.

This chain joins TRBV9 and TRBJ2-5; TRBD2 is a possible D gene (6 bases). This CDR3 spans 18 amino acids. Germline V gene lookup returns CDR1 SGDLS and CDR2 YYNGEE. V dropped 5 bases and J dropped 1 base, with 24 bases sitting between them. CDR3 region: CASSDAGLSASPQETQYF. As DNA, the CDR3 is TGTGCCAGCAGTGATGCTGGACTAAGTGCTTCCCCCCAAGAGACCCAGTACTTC.

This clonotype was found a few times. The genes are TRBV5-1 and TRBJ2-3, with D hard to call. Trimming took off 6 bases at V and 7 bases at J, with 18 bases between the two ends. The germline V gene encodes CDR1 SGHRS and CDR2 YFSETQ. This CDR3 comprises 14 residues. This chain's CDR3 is CASTNPSGSHTQYF. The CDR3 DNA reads TGCGCCAGCACGAACCCTTCGGGCAGCCATACGCAGTATTTT.

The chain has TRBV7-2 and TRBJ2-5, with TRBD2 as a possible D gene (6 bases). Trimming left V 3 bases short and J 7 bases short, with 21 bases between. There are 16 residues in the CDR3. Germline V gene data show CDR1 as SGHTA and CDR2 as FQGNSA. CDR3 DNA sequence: TGTGCCAGCAGCTTCAATGTATTCGGGGGTCGTGGGACCCAGTACTTC. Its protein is CASSFNVFGGRGTQYF. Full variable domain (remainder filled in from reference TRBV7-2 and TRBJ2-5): GAGVSQSPSNKVTEKGKDVELRCDPISGHTALYWYRQSLGQGLEFLIYFQGNSAPDKSGLPSDRFSAERTGGSVSTLTIQRTQQEDSAVYLCASSFNVFGGRGTQYFGPGTRLLVL.

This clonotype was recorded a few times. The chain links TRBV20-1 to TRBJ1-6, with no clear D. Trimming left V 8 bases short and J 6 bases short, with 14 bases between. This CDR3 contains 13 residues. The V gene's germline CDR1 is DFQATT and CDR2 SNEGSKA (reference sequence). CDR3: CSPEGRLNSPLHF. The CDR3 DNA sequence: TGCAGTCCAGAGGGCAGGCTTAATTCACCCCTCCACTTT.

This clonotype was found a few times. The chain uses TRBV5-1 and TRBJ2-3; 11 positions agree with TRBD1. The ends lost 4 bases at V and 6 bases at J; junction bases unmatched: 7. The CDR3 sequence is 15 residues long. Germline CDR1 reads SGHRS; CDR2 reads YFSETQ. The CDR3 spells CASSPGQGVADTQYF. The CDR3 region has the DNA TGCGCCAGCAGCCCGGGACAGGGGGTTGCCGATACGCAGTATTTT.

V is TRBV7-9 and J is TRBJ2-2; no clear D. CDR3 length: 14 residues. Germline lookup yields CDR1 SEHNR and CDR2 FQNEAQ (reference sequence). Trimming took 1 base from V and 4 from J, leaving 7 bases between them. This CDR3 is CASSLGSITGELFF. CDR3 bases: TGTGCCAGCAGCTTAGGGAGCATCACCGGGGAGCTGTTTTTT. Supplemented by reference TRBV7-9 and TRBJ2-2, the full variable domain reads DTGVSQNPRHKITKRGQNVTFRCDPISEHNRLYWYRQTLGQGPEFLTYFQNEAQLEKSRLLSDRFSAERPKGSFSTLEIQRTEQGDSAMYLCASSLGSITGELFFGEGSRLTVL.

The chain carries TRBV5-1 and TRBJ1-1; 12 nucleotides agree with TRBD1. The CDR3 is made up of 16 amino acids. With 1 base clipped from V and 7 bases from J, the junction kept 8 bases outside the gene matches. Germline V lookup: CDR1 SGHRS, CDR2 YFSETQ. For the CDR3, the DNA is TGCGCCAGCAGCTTGATGGGGACAGGGGGCATCGGTGAAGCTTTCTTT. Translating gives CASSLMGTGGIGEAFF.